This T cell receptor (beta chain) was captured by sequencing in a study of T cell responses to AZD1222 COVID-19 vaccine. This table comes from immunoSEQ multiplex PCR, and its TCRdb copy is limited to in-frame clones, with some not included. This table holds some 200,000 clones, roughly 93% found once. The CDR3 covers 15 residues. The V and J ends lost 4 bases and 11 bases, in that order; junction bases with no gene match: 9. Germline V lookup: CDR1 MDHEN, CDR2 SYDVKM. This receptor was obtained from an adult in good health. Sequences were derived from peripheral blood, sampled on day 0 of AZD1222 vaccination. The chain links TRBV28 to TRBJ1-6; 9 positions match TRBD1. As DNA, the CDR3 is TGTGCCAGCAGTTCCCCAACAGGGGGCAGTGCACCCCTCCACTTT. It is translated as CASSSPTGGSAPLHF.